Sequencing of this T cell receptor beta chain was carried out in a study of T-cell memory formation after mild COVID-19. Looking at the study overall: Most TCR clusters belonged to a single donor. Study results and limitations: Clones that contracted clustered mainly in CM and EM if CD4+ and in EMRA if CD8+. Cross-reactive memory apparently joined, as some responding clones appeared in pre-infection memory.

5'RACE with constant-segment primers built TCRalpha and TCRbeta cDNA libraries with UMIs. Using its own MiXCR run on the 5' RACE reads, TCRdb lists one record per CDR3 protein. The sample has roughly 480,000 distinct CDR3 sequences; nearly 25% are singletons. Of note for this clonotype: Antigen unknown.

This CDR3 contains 14 residues. The V gene's germline CDR1 is DFQATT and CDR2 SNEGSKA (reference sequence). V dropped 7 bases and J dropped 0 bases, with 15 bases sitting between them. The sequenced sample was PBMCs or a T cell subset sorted from them (not recorded which). The chain recombines TRBV20-1 with TRBJ1-2, with D maybe TRBD1 (5 bases). The source of this sequence is an adult woman who had mild COVID-19 (a few samples of this study predate the infection). Cell type and time point are not known. CDR3 in DNA: TGCAGTGGGGGGGGACTCCTAGCTAACTATGGCTACACCTTC. Its protein is CSGGGLLANYGYTF.